Listed below are T cell receptor beta chains from one sample, sequenced in a study of radiation and T cells in renal cell carcinoma. Assay used: immunoSEQ multiplex PCR; TCRdb lists only in-frame clones, some missing. The data hold some 130,000 clones, with 70% to 90% observed a single time. Here the sequenced sample was blood, taken from a patient whose treatment included radiotherapy and nephrectomy. These receptors were obtained from an older woman with renal cell carcinoma. The CDR3 runs from the conserved cysteine through the conserved F or W. A D gene is named only where the DNA matches it firmly. Size values are once, few and many counts, or a class for expanded clones, and some rows have none.

d_gene: TRBD1; j_gene: TRBJ2-3; abundance: NA; v_gene: TRBV10-3; CDR3nt: TGTGCCATCAATGGACAGGTTCAAGATACGCAGTATTTT; CDR3aa: CAINGQVQDTQYF
d_gene: TRBD2; j_gene: TRBJ2-5; abundance: NA; v_gene: TRBV2; CDR3nt: TGTGCCAGCAGCGACTGGACTAGCGGGGGGCAAGAGACCCAGTACTTC; CDR3aa: CASSDWTSGGQETQYF
d_gene: NA; j_gene: TRBJ1-3; abundance: NA; v_gene: TRBV5-1; CDR3nt: TGCGCCAGCAGCTTGGCCTCCGGGGACACCATATATTTT; CDR3aa: CASSLASGDTIYF
d_gene: NA; j_gene: TRBJ1-2; abundance: NA; v_gene: TRBV6-5; CDR3nt: TGTGCCAGCAGTTACACCGGCAGCCAAAAAGAGACCTACACCTTC; CDR3aa: CASSYTGSQKETYTF
d_gene: NA; j_gene: TRBJ2-7; abundance: NA; v_gene: TRBV7-8; CDR3nt: TGTGCCAGCAGCTTAGGTGCGGGAAGCTCCTACGAGCAGTACTTC; CDR3aa: CASSLGAGSSYEQYF
d_gene: TRBD2; j_gene: TRBJ2-1; abundance: NA; v_gene: TRBV6-4; CDR3nt: TGTGCCAGCAGTGACGGACTAGACTTCAATGAGCAGTTCTTC; CDR3aa: CASSDGLDFNEQFF
d_gene: TRBD1; j_gene: TRBJ2-7; abundance: NA; v_gene: TRBV18; CDR3nt: TGTGCCAGCTCACCCACAGGGGAGCCCTACGAGCAGTACTTC; CDR3aa: CASSPTGEPYEQYF
d_gene: NA; j_gene: TRBJ2-3; abundance: NA; v_gene: TRBV5-1; CDR3nt: TGCGCCAGCAGCTTATCAGGGATCACAGATACGCAGTATTTT; CDR3aa: CASSLSGITDTQYF
d_gene: NA; j_gene: TRBJ2-1; abundance: NA; v_gene: TRBV10-3; CDR3nt: TGTGCCATCAGTGAGTTGACTAGGAATGAGCAGTTCTTC; CDR3aa: CAISELTRNEQFF
d_gene: NA; j_gene: TRBJ2-5; abundance: NA; v_gene: TRBV21-1; CDR3nt: TGTGCCAGCAGCCACTTGGGGGACAGGGAGCTGAATTCGGAGACCCAGTACTTC; CDR3aa: CASSHLGDRELNSETQYF
d_gene: TRBD2; j_gene: TRBJ2-1; abundance: NA; v_gene: TRBV9; CDR3nt: TGTGCCAGCAGCCCGGGACTAGCTGGCAATGAGCAGTTCTTC; CDR3aa: CASSPGLAGNEQFF
d_gene: TRBD1; j_gene: TRBJ2-5; abundance: NA; v_gene: TRBV2; CDR3nt: TGTGCCAGCGGAAACAGGGGGCTGGCAAAAGAGACCCAGTACTTC; CDR3aa: CASGNRGLAKETQYF
d_gene: NA; j_gene: TRBJ1-1; abundance: NA; v_gene: TRBV10-2; CDR3nt: TGCGCCAGCAGTGAGGCGACTACGGGGGGGCTGAGGACTGAAGCTTTCTTT; CDR3aa: CASSEATTGGLRTEAFF
d_gene: NA; j_gene: TRBJ2-7; abundance: NA; v_gene: TRBV9; CDR3nt: TGTGCCAGCAGCGTCGGCAACTCCTACGAGCAGTACTTC; CDR3aa: CASSVGNSYEQYF
d_gene: NA; j_gene: TRBJ1-3; abundance: NA; v_gene: TRBV5-8; CDR3nt: TGTGCCAGCAGCTTCGGCCAGGACTCTGGAAACACCATATATTTT; CDR3aa: CASSFGQDSGNTIYF
d_gene: NA; j_gene: TRBJ2-7; abundance: NA; v_gene: TRBV5-1; CDR3nt: TGCGCCAGCAGCTTCGGGGCCCCCTACGAGCAGTACTTC; CDR3aa: CASSFGAPYEQYF
d_gene: NA; j_gene: TRBJ2-1; abundance: NA; v_gene: TRBV27; CDR3nt: TGTGCCAGCAGTGAGGGGAGCTCCTACAATGAGCAGTTCTTC; CDR3aa: CASSEGSSYNEQFF
d_gene: NA; j_gene: TRBJ1-4; abundance: NA; v_gene: TRBV11-2; CDR3nt: TGTGCCAGCAGATCCGGGGGACTAAGCGCTAATGAAAAACTGTTTTTT; CDR3aa: CASRSGGLSANEKLFF
d_gene: NA; j_gene: TRBJ2-1; abundance: NA; v_gene: TRBV27; CDR3nt: TGTGCCAGCAGTTTACGGCAGGGGTTTCAGTACAATGAGCAGTTCTTC; CDR3aa: CASSLRQGFQYNEQFF
d_gene: NA; j_gene: TRBJ2-2; abundance: NA; v_gene: TRBV28; CDR3nt: TGTGCCAGCAGCTCCGAAGACACCGGGGAGCTGTTTTTT; CDR3aa: CASSSEDTGELFF
d_gene: NA; j_gene: TRBJ2-6; abundance: once; v_gene: TRBV4-1; CDR3nt: TGCGCCAGCAGCCAAGTTTTCTCTGGGGCCAACGTCCTGACTTTC; CDR3aa: CASSQVFSGANVLTF
d_gene: TRBD2; j_gene: TRBJ2-1; abundance: NA; v_gene: TRBV5-5; CDR3nt: TGTGCCAGCAGCTTGGAGCGGGGGTTATACAATGAGCAGTTCTTC; CDR3aa: CASSLERGLYNEQFF
d_gene: NA; j_gene: TRBJ2-7; abundance: NA; v_gene: TRBV5-1; CDR3nt: TGCGCCAGCAGCGATGGCAGGGTTTACGAGCAGTACTTC; CDR3aa: CASSDGRVYEQYF
d_gene: NA; j_gene: TRBJ1-5; abundance: NA; v_gene: TRBV5-7; CDR3nt: TGTGCCAGCAGCATCGGAATCAATCAGCCCCAGCATTTT; CDR3aa: CASSIGINQPQHF
d_gene: TRBD1; j_gene: TRBJ2-2; abundance: NA; v_gene: TRBV7-3; CDR3nt: TGTGCCAGCAGCTCGGACAGGGGAAATGGCGGGGAGCTGTTTTTT; CDR3aa: CASSSDRGNGGELFF
d_gene: NA; j_gene: TRBJ1-1; abundance: NA; v_gene: TRBV10-3; CDR3nt: TGTGCCATCAGCCCTTCCGGGGGGAGGGCTGAAGCTTTCTTT; CDR3aa: CAISPSGGRAEAFF
d_gene: NA; j_gene: TRBJ1-5; abundance: NA; v_gene: TRBV15; CDR3nt: TGTGCCACCAGCAGAGATAGGAATCAGCCCCAGCATTTT; CDR3aa: CATSRDRNQPQHF
d_gene: NA; j_gene: TRBJ1-2; abundance: NA; v_gene: TRBV19; CDR3nt: TGTGCCAGTAGTTTCGGACGGATCTATGGCTACACCTTC; CDR3aa: CASSFGRIYGYTF
d_gene: NA; j_gene: TRBJ2-6; abundance: NA; v_gene: TRBV19; CDR3nt: TGTGCCAGTAGTGGGGGGGCCAACGTCCTGACTTTC; CDR3aa: CASSGGANVLTF
d_gene: NA; j_gene: TRBJ2-2; abundance: NA; v_gene: TRBV19; CDR3nt: TGTGCCAGTAGTACACAAACAGTCAACGGGGAGCTGTTTTTT; CDR3aa: CASSTQTVNGELFF